The clone carrying this T cell receptor (beta chain) has a single count. Its cognate antigen is unknown. The data were obtained in a study of CD8+ T cells in alopecia areata. The study, taken as a whole, reports: Patients shared TCRs less clearly than mice did, possibly owing to HLA.

The authors extracted RNA and reverse transcribed it into cDNA as the sequencing template. Clones were read by immunoSEQ multiplex PCR, and TCRdb kept only the in-frame ones, dropping some. Here the sample spans more than 95,000 clones, approximately 52% being singletons. The clonotype comes from a human donor in good health. The material sequenced was CD4+ T cells sorted from blood.

The CDR3 DNA reads TGTGCCAGCAGCAACCGGACAGGGGCGGTGGAAGAGACCCAGTACTTC. Protein: CASSNRTGAVEETQYF. This rearrangement joins TRBV21-1 to TRBJ2-5; TRBD1, as called in the table, went unchecked against the DNA. TRBV21-1 is assigned pseudogene status. This CDR3 has 16 residues.